Included here is one TCR beta chain sequence, with context. What it binds is not known. This specimen comes from a study of cytotoxic CD8 clonotypes in ibrutinib-treated CLL. General study results and limits: Clonality measured at baseline exceeded age-matched healthy donors, tracking circulating CD8+ T-cell counts. Shared public clonotypes were rare, and on treatment they either got smaller or stayed the same. Ibrutinib response saw clonality rise, and progression saw it return toward baseline. Timing of sampling differed between sustained-remission and progressing patients.

Germline CDR1 reads SGHAT; CDR2 reads FQNNGV. The CDR3 has 19 residues. V gave up 5 bases and J gave up 1 base; unmatched junction bases: 17. Only in-frame clones appear in the TCRdb table, and some are missing; sequencing was by immunoSEQ multiplex PCR. The table includes 130,000 or so clones, about 80% detected once. The input for sequencing was PBMCs, taken after 12 months of ibrutinib treatment. The receptor's source is a human donor with chronic lymphocytic leukemia. The chain combines TRBV11-2 with TRBJ2-7; 10 bases fit TRBD2. In DNA, the CDR3 is TGTGCCAGCAGCCACGGGATTTCCAGCGGGAGGGCCGGGTCCTACGAGCAGTACTTC. Protein: CASSHGISSGRAGSYEQYF.